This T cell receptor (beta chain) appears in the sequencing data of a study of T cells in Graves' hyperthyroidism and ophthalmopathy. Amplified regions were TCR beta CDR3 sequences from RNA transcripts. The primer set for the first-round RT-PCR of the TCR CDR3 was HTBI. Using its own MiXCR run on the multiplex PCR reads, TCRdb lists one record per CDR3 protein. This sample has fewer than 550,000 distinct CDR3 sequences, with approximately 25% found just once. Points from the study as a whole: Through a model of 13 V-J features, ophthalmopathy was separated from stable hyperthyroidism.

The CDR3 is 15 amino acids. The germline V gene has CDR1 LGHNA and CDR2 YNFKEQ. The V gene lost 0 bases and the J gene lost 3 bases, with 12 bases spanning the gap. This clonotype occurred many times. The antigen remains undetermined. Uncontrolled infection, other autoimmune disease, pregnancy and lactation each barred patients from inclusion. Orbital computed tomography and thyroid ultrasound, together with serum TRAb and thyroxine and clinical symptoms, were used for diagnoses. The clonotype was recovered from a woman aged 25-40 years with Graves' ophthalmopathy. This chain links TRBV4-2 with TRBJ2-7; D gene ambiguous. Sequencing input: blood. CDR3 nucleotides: TGTGCCAGCAGCCAAGAATCAATGTTCCTCTACGAGCAGTACTTC. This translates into CASSQESMFLYEQYF.